One and the same sample provided the 9 T cell receptor beta chains below, sequenced in a study of T cells in Graves' hyperthyroidism and ophthalmopathy (dated by TCRdb to between 2018 and 2021). Preparation of the library involved multiplex PCR. TCRdb lists the instrument as Illumina HiSeq 2000. The TCR beta CDR3 regions were amplified from RNA transcripts. The TCR CDR3 was subjected to a first round of RT-PCR using the HTBI primer set and the Qiagen OneStep RT-PCR kit. Using fastp trimming at Q25 and MiXCR clonotype assembly, TCRdb reanalyzed the public sequencing data and kept in-frame beta chains. Merged by CDR3 protein, the rows form single entries marked with the most common genes and DNA. This sample lists approximately 400,000 distinct CDR3 sequences; roughly 20% were detected once. 35% to 50% of the sample rests with the top ten. The sequencing sample was made of blood. The receptors originated from a man aged 18 to 29 with Graves' ophthalmopathy.

This clonotype was detected many times. This chain connects TRBV3-1 to TRBJ2-7, with D possibly matching TRBD1 (6 bases). Germline V gene data show CDR1 as LGHDT and CDR2 as YNNKEL (reference sequence). V was clipped by 5 bases and J by 3 bases, with 14 bases between them. There are 14 residues in the CDR3. The CDR3 protein is CASSGTGKGYEQYF. The CDR3 DNA follows: TGTGCCAGCAGCGGCACAGGGAAAGGCTACGAGCAGTACTTC.

This clonotype was seen a few times. V usage is TRBV6-6 and J usage is TRBJ2-7; no reliable D call. In germline, CDR1 is MNHNY, CDR2 SVGAGI (reference sequence). Trimming pared 2 bases from V and 5 bases from J, leaving 10 bases between. The CDR3 contains 13 residues. Here the CDR3 reads CASSYKGFHEQYF. CDR3 coding DNA: TGTGCCAGCAGTTACAAGGGTTTCCACGAGCAGTACTTC.

This clonotype was counted at least ten times. This chain connects TRBV5-1 to TRBJ1-1; unclear D gene. Germline values: CDR1 SGHRS, CDR2 YFSETQ. The CDR3 spans 11 residues. V was shortened by 4 bases and J by 8 bases, with 9 bases between the two germline ends. The CDR3 here is CASSRDAEAFF. The CDR3 DNA reads TGCGCCAGCAGCCGTGACGCCGAAGCTTTCTTT. Drawing the rest from reference TRBV5-1 and TRBJ1-1, the complete variable domain is KAGVTQTPRYLIKTRGQQVTLSCSPISGHRSVSWYQQTPGQGLQFLFEYFSETQRNKGNFPGRFSGRQFSNSRSEMNVSTLELGDSALYLCASSRDAEAFFGQGTRLTVV.

The V and J genes are TRBV4-2 and TRBJ2-3; 8 bases map to TRBD1. This CDR3 comprises 15 residues. CDR1 LGHNA and CDR2 YNFKEQ come from the germline V gene. Trimming removed 0 bases from V and 6 bases from J; junction bases left unmatched: 5. Here the CDR3 reads CASSQDRGPDDTQYF. The CDR3 nucleotides are TGTGCCAGCAGCCAAGACAGGGGGCCGGATGATACGCAGTATTTT.

The chain recombines TRBV6-2 or TRBV6-3 with TRBJ2-1; 10 bases are shared with TRBD2. Trimming removed 2 bases from V and 7 bases from J; junction bases left unmatched: 2. Germline-derived CDR1 and CDR2 are MNHEY and SVGEGT. This CDR3 has 14 residues. CDR3 loop: CASSYASGGNEQFF. The CDR3 DNA reads TGTGCCAGCAGTTACGCTAGCGGGGGTAATGAGCAGTTCTTC.

This clonotype was seen at least ten times. This sequence joins TRBV11-2 and TRBJ2-5, with D unresolved. The CDR3 is made up of 12 amino acids. CDR1 is SGHAT, CDR2 FQNNGV, per germline. The V and J ends lost 5 bases and 0 bases respectively, with 4 bases between them. CDR3 amino acids: CASSKHQETQYF. DNA for the CDR3: TGTGCCAGCAGCAAACACCAAGAGACCCAGTACTTC.

This clonotype appeared a single time. This could be a read error, since a much larger clone is one nucleotide away. The chain recombines TRBV6-2 or TRBV6-3 with TRBJ2-7; no reliable D call. The CDR3 is 14 residues long. Germline V gene sequence: CDR1 MNHEY, CDR2 SVGEGT. CDR3 region: CASGYDGPRAEQYF. CDR3 bases: TGTGCCAGCGGTTATGATGGTCCCCGTGCCGAGCAGTACTTC.

This clonotype was observed many times. This sequence joins TRBV29-1 and TRBJ1-1; D possibly corresponds to TRBD1 (6 bases). V lost 7 bases and J 8 bases, leaving 14 bases between the germline ends. The CDR3 has 11 residues. CDR1 and CDR2 (germline): SQVTM, ANQGSEA. CDR3 amino acids: CSGRTALEAFF. CDR3 nucleotide sequence: TGCAGCGGCCGGACAGCATTAGAAGCTTTCTTT.

V usage is TRBV5-1 and J usage is TRBJ2-2; TRBD1 or TRBD2 may be the D gene (5 bases each). CDR1 is SGHRS and CDR2 is YFSETQ in the germline V gene. The CDR3 has 15 amino acids. Deletions cut 4 bases from V and 2 bases from J, with 12 bases between. CDR3 DNA sequence: TGCGCCAGCAGCCAGCGGACAACCAACACCGGGGAGCTGTTTTTT. Translating gives CASSQRTTNTGELFF.